This TCR beta chain derives from a study of CD8+ T cells in alopecia areata. Study-wide results and caveats: Alopecia totalis/universalis scalp especially showed more expanded CD8+ clones than normal scalp.

On this clone itself: Antigen specificity is unknown.

RNA was extracted and reverse transcribed into cDNA as the sequencing template. Sequencing was performed with immunoSEQ multiplex PCR; in TCRdb, only in-frame clones are kept and a portion is missing. Among under 40,000 clones listed, over 50% were seen once. For several patients, CD4+ cells were sorted into CD25+CD127- cells. It was from alopecia areata patients that lesional scalp punch biopsies and peripheral blood were collected. Germline V gene sequence: CDR1 MNHEY, CDR2 SVGAGI. This CDR3 contains 15 residues. Unmatched junction bases numbered 8, after V lost 5 bases and J lost 5 bases. The source material was CD4+ Tregs sorted from blood. The chain is built from TRBV6-5 and TRBJ2-5, with TRBD2 matching over 10 bases. The sequence was obtained from a human donor with alopecia areata. For the CDR3, the DNA is TGTGCCAGCAGTACCGGACTAGCGGTCGGGGAGACCCAGTACTTC. Translating it yields CASSTGLAVGETQYF.